One and the same sample provided the 3 T cell receptor beta chains below, sequenced in a study of blood T cell repertoires in COVID-19. Profiling relied on immunoSEQ multiplex PCR, and the TCRdb table lists in-frame clones only, not all of them. The table has 110,000 or so clones, more than 80% seen once. What was sequenced was peripheral blood. These TCRs come from a woman aged 55-70 years with COVID-19, enrolled during active disease.

This clone was seen only a few times. The V and J genes are TRBV10-1 and TRBJ1-1; D call uncertain. Trimming took off 0 bases at V and 2 bases at J, with 16 bases between the two ends. Germline V lookup: CDR1 WNHNN, CDR2 SYGVQD (reference sequence). The CDR3 length is 17 residues. In DNA form, the CDR3 reads TGCGCCAGCAGTGAGTCGACTCTCGGACTGGATAACACTGAAGCTTTCTTT. As protein: CASSESTLGLDNTEAFF.

This clone was seen only a few times. The genes are TRBV11-2 and TRBJ2-4; possible D gene TRBD2, 7 bases. The CDR3 spans 16 residues. The V and J ends lost 3 bases and 0 bases respectively, with 12 bases between them. Per the germline V gene, CDR1 is SGHAT and CDR2 is FQNNGV. CDR3 protein: CASSFGGGLAKNIQYF. In nucleotides, the CDR3 is TGTGCCAGCAGCTTCGGCGGGGGCTTAGCCAAAAACATTCAGTACTTC.

The chain carries TRBV7-9 and TRBJ1-2; 7 positions match TRBD1. The CDR3 sequence is 17 residues long. V lost 7 bases to trimming and J lost 5 bases; unmatched junction nucleotides: 19. CDR1 SEHNR and CDR2 FQNEAQ come from the germline V gene (reference sequence). CDR3 nucleotides: TGTGCCAGCAACTTCCTACCGGGACAGCCTTTAATATATGGCTACACCTTC. Its translation: CASNFLPGQPLIYGYTF.